The entry that follows covers one T cell receptor (beta chain) sequence. As processed by the authors: Amplification of reference gene primers was used by the study to estimate nucleated cell counts. Profiled with immunoSEQ multiplex PCR; TCRdb holds only in-frame clones, not every one. V and J calls plus clone size are reproduced from that table; the DNA served to infer D and trimming. Counted here are about 45,000 clones, around 73% occurring once; the ten biggest clones make up under 30%. Trimming cost V 0 bases and J 5 bases, with 19 bases left between them. The CDR3 contains 16 residues. Per the germline V gene, CDR1 is GTSNPN and CDR2 is SVGIG (reference sequence). The source of the sample is a study of blood T cell repertoires in COVID-19.

The V and J genes are TRBV30 and TRBJ2-5; the D gene is possibly TRBD1 (6 bases). This clonotype originated in an older woman with acute or convalescent COVID-19. Sequencing was carried out using peripheral blood. CDR3 protein: CAWSVMGARVQETQYF. The CDR3 DNA is TGTGCCTGGAGTGTAATGGGGGCAAGGGTCCAGGAGACCCAGTACTTC. The whole variable domain, filled in from reference TRBV30 and TRBJ2-5, reads SQTIHQWPATLVQPVGSPLSLECTVEGTSNPNLYWYRQAAGRGLQLLFYSVGIGQISSEVPQNLSASRPQDRQFILSSKKLLLSDSGFYLCAWSVMGARVQETQYFGPGTRLLVL.